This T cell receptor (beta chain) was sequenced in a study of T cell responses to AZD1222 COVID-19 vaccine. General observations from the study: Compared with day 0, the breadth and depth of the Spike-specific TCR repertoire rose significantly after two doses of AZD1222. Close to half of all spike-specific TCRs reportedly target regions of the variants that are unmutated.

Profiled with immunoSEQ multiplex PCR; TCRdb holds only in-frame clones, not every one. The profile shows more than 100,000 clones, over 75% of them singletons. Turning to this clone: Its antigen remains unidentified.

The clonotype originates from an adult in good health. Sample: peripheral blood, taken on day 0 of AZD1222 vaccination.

The CDR3 nucleotides are TGTGCCAGCAGCTCGCGGACTGGCACAGATACGCAGTATTTT. The encoded protein is CASSSRTGTDTQYF. The chain combines TRBV9 with TRBJ2-3; D is perhaps TRBD2 (5 bases). Per the germline V gene, CDR1 is SGDLS and CDR2 is YYNGEE. V was clipped by 4 bases and J by 1 base, with 10 bases between them. The CDR3 totals 14 residues.